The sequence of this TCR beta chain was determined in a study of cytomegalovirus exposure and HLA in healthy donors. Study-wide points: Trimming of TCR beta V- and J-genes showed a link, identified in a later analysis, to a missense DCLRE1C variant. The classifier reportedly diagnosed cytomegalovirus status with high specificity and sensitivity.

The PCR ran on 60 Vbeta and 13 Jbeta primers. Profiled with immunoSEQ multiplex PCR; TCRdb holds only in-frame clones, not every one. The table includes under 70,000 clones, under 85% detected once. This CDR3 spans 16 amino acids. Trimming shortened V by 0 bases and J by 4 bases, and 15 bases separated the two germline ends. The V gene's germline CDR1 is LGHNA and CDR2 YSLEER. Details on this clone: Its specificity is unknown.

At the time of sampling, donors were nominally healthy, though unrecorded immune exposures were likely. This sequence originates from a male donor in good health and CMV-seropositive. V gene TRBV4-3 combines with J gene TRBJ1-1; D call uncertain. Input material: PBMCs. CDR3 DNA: TGCGCCAGCAGCCAAGAAAGAGGCGTTGTGGCCACTGAAGCTTTCTTT. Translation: CASSQERGVVATEAFF.